Listed below are T cell receptor beta chains from one sample, sequenced in a study of T cells after yellow fever vaccination. TCRdb re-called the 5' RACE reads with MiXCR, one entry per CDR3 protein. Of about 400,000 distinct CDR3 sequences in the sample, around 6.5% were seen once. This sample comprised PBMCs, obtained 5 days after the yellow fever booster vaccination. Receptors originate from a young man who received the YFV17D yellow fever vaccine. The CDR3 runs from the conserved cysteine through the conserved F or W. The D gene is left open where the match is weak. Expanded clones are given a class, and other clones once, few, many or no size at all.

j_gene: TRBJ1-2; abundance: few; d_gene: .; v_gene: TRBV10-2; len: 12; CDR3nt: TGCGCCAGCAATAAGGGTGGCTATGGCTACACCTTC; CDR3aa: CASNKGGYGYTF
j_gene: TRBJ1-5; abundance: many; d_gene: .; v_gene: TRBV29-1; len: 12; CDR3nt: TGCAGCGTTGGGGCCGGGAATCAGCCCCAGCATTTT; CDR3aa: CSVGAGNQPQHF
j_gene: TRBJ1-2; abundance: .; d_gene: .; v_gene: TRBV5-5; len: 14; CDR3nt: TGTGCCAGCAGCTTCGGGACTGTCGACTATGGCTACACCTTC; CDR3aa: CASSFGTVDYGYTF
j_gene: TRBJ2-7; abundance: few; d_gene: .; v_gene: TRBV15; len: 13; CDR3nt: TGTGCCACCAGGGGAAAAGGGGGAGAAGGGCAGTACTTC; CDR3aa: CATRGKGGEGQYF
j_gene: TRBJ2-3; abundance: many; d_gene: TRBD2; v_gene: TRBV28; len: 17; CDR3nt: TGTGCCCGCCCTTTAGGGACTAGCGGGGCTAGCACAGATACGCAGTATTTT; CDR3aa: CARPLGTSGASTDTQYF
j_gene: TRBJ2-7; abundance: many; d_gene: .; v_gene: TRBV12-3/TRBV12-4; len: 12; CDR3nt: TGTGCCAGCAGTCCCGGGAACTACGAGCAGTACTTC; CDR3aa: CASSPGNYEQYF
j_gene: TRBJ1-6; abundance: many; d_gene: .; v_gene: TRBV6-5; len: 15; CDR3nt: TGTGCCAGCAGCCCACAGGGAACCTATAATTCACCCCTCCACTTT; CDR3aa: CASSPQGTYNSPLHF
j_gene: TRBJ2-3; abundance: .; d_gene: .; v_gene: TRBV10-3; len: 14; CDR3nt: TGTGCCATCAGTCGAGTGAGTTTATCAGATACGCAGTATTTT; CDR3aa: CAISRVSLSDTQYF
j_gene: TRBJ2-6; abundance: few; d_gene: .; v_gene: TRBV5-1; len: 16; CDR3nt: TGCGCCAGCAGCCCCACGGCCCGCTCTGGGGCCAACGTCCTGACTTTC; CDR3aa: CASSPTARSGANVLTF
j_gene: TRBJ2-7; abundance: .; d_gene: TRBD2; v_gene: TRBV7-8; len: 13; CDR3nt: TGTGCCAGCAGCCACCGGGGGGACTACGAGCAGCACTTC; CDR3aa: CASSHRGDYEQHF
j_gene: TRBJ2-1; abundance: .; d_gene: .; v_gene: TRBV7-8; len: 14; CDR3nt: TGTGCCAGCAGCCCTGACCACCTGAACAATGAGCAGTTCTTC; CDR3aa: CASSPDHLNNEQFF
j_gene: TRBJ2-3; abundance: .; d_gene: .; v_gene: TRBV30; len: 18; CDR3nt: TGTGCCTGGAGTGTTCGGCGGAGCACGGAAAGACGCACAGATACGCAGTATTTT; CDR3aa: CAWSVRRSTERRTDTQYF
j_gene: TRBJ2-7; abundance: few; d_gene: .; v_gene: TRBV11-2; len: 15; CDR3nt: TGTGCCAGCACCGTACAGGGCGGGGAAACCTACGAGCAGTACTTC; CDR3aa: CASTVQGGETYEQYF
j_gene: TRBJ2-2; abundance: once; d_gene: TRBD2; v_gene: TRBV20-1; len: 16; CDR3nt: TGCAGTGCTAGGAACGGACTAGCGGGAGACACCGGGGAGCTGTTTTTT; CDR3aa: CSARNGLAGDTGELFF
j_gene: TRBJ2-3; abundance: few; d_gene: .; v_gene: TRBV21-1; len: 14; CDR3nt: TGTGCCAGCAGAAGTAGCGGGAAAGCAGATACGCAGTATTTT; CDR3aa: CASRSSGKADTQYF
j_gene: TRBJ2-3; abundance: .; d_gene: .; v_gene: TRBV7-9; len: 16; CDR3nt: TGTGCCAGCAGCTTAGGTGTAGCGCGGATGGCAGATACGCAGTATTTT; CDR3aa: CASSLGVARMADTQYF
j_gene: TRBJ2-6; abundance: .; d_gene: .; v_gene: TRBV7-9; len: 16; CDR3nt: TGTGCCAGCAGCTTAGACGGTAGCACTGGGGCCAACGTCCTGACTTTC; CDR3aa: CASSLDGSTGANVLTF
j_gene: TRBJ2-1; abundance: .; d_gene: .; v_gene: TRBV20-1; len: 19; CDR3nt: TGCAGTGCAACGACTGTCACTCCACAGGGAAAGTTAACCTACAATGAGCAGTTCTTC; CDR3aa: CSATTVTPQGKLTYNEQFF
j_gene: TRBJ2-7; abundance: many; d_gene: TRBD2; v_gene: TRBV7-2; len: 16; CDR3nt: TGTGCCAGCAGCCCGCTAGGACTAGCCACCTACGACGAGCAGTACTTC; CDR3aa: CASSPLGLATYDEQYF
j_gene: TRBJ2-5; abundance: .; d_gene: .; v_gene: TRBV7-2; len: 14; CDR3nt: TGTGCCAGCAGCCTAGATGTGGCATCAGAGACCCAGTACTTC; CDR3aa: CASSLDVASETQYF
j_gene: TRBJ2-7; abundance: .; d_gene: .; v_gene: TRBV2; len: 12; CDR3nt: TGTGCCAGCCGCCGGGGAGAACACTCCCGGCAATTC; CDR3aa: CASRRGEHSRQF
j_gene: TRBJ2-3; abundance: .; d_gene: .; v_gene: TRBV15; len: 16; CDR3nt: TGTGCCACCAGCAGAGGTTCGGCCTCTAGCACAGATACGCAGTATTTT; CDR3aa: CATSRGSASSTDTQYF
j_gene: TRBJ2-1; abundance: few; d_gene: .; v_gene: TRBV24-1; len: 14; CDR3nt: TGTGCCACCATGCTCCCCGGGACCCCCAATGAGCAGTTCTTC; CDR3aa: CATMLPGTPNEQFF
j_gene: TRBJ2-7; abundance: many; d_gene: .; v_gene: TRBV5-1; len: 14; CDR3nt: TGCGCCAGCAGTTCCGACTGGTTAACCTACGAGCAGTACTTC; CDR3aa: CASSSDWLTYEQYF
j_gene: TRBJ2-2; abundance: .; d_gene: TRBD2; v_gene: TRBV12-3/TRBV12-4; len: 16; CDR3nt: TGTGCCAGCAGTCCTATTAGCGGGAGGTACACCGGGGAGCTGTTTTTT; CDR3aa: CASSPISGRYTGELFF